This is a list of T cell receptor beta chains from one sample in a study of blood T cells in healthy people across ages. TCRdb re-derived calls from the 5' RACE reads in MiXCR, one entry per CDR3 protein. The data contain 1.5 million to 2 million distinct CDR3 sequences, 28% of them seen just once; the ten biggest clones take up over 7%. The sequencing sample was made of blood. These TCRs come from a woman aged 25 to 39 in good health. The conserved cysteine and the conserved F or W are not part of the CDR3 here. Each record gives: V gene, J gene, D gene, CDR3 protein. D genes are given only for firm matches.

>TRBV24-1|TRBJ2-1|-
ATSEAGLSYNEQF
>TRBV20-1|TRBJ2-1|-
SAPPGGKYNEQF
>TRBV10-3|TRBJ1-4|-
AISEDGGRRGF
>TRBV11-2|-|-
APAMRDEQY
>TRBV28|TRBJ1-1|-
ASSFRVGFRWDTEAF
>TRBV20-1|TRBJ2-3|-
SARVTGARTDTQY
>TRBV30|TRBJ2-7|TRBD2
AWGTSVEQY
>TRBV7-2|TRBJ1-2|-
ASSLWGEYGYT
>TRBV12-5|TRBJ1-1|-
ASGWMDTEAF
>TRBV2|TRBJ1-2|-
ASMGFTGYGYT
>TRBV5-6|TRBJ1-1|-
ASSFASLEAF
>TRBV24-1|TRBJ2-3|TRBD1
ATSDSGQGSPTDTQY
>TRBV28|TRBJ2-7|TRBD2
ASSFSLAALSYEQY
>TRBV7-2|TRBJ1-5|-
ASSLETVINQPQH
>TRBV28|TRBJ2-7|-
ASSFSTPGAYEQY
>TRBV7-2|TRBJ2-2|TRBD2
ASSPQRLAGGTGELF
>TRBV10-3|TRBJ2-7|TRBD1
AISESTGEYEQY
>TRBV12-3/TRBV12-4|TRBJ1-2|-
ASGRQSPEGYT
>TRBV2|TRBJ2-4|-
ASSIRDVLGEQY
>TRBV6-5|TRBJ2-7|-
ASSSWRTEQY
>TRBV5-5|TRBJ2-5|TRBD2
ASRQTGWDSSGRDQETQY
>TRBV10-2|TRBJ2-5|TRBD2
ASSESSGRNKTQY
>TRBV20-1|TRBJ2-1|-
SARDLGTGGRYNEQF
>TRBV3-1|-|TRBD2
ASSDGLAGVYEQY
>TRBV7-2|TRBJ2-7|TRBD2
SSSRPGLGAYEQY
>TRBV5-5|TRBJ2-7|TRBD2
ASSYRGGGLAVSYEQY
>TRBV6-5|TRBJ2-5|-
ASSPTVRETQY
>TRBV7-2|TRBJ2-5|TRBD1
ASSLPGQAETQY
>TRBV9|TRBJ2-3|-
ASSEIPADTRY
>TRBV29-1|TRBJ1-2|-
SVESGIPGYGYT
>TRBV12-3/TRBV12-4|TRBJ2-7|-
ASGLTTGATYEQY
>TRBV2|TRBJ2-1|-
ASSEGGSYNEQF
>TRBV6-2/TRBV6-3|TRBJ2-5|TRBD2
ASSPHSGGASETQY
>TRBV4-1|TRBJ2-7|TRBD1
ASSQYPAQGATHEQY
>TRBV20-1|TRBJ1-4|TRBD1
SAHPPGTGDEKLF
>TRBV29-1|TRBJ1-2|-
SVAGRQSHGYT
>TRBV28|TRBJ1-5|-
ASSQDTHSNQPQH
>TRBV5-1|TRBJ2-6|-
ASSFNGQFISPFSGANVLT
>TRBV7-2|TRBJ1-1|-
ASSLESRGNTEAF
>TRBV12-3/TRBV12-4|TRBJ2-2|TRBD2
ACTGTSWTGELF